The 6 T cell receptor beta chains below come from one sample, sequenced in a study of cytomegalovirus exposure and HLA in healthy donors. Using immunoSEQ multiplex PCR, the repertoire was profiled, and TCRdb retains in-frame clones only, with some absent. Of about 56,000 clones in the sample, 85% to 95% were seen once. Sequenced input: PBMCs. These receptors originate from a young woman in good health and CMV-seropositive.

V usage is TRBV5-5 and J usage is TRBJ1-2; TRBD1 matches at 9 bases. The CDR3 is 18 residues long. V dropped 4 bases and J dropped 4; count of bases not matched to a gene: 17. Germline V gene data show CDR1 as SGHKS and CDR2 as YYEKEE (reference sequence). CDR3: CASSTDRDRVIIGYGYTF. CDR3 nucleotide sequence: TGTGCCAGCAGCACGGACCGGGACAGGGTAATCATCGGCTATGGCTACACCTTC.

The chain carries TRBV5-5 and TRBJ1-3; tentative D call: TRBD1 (5 bases). V lost 0 bases and J 3 bases, leaving 10 bases between the germline ends. The V gene's germline CDR1 is SGHKS and CDR2 YYEKEE (reference sequence). This CDR3 spans 15 amino acids. Here the CDR3 DNA reads TGTGCCAGCAGCTTGGACTGGGGGGATGGAAACACCATATATTTT. Protein sequence: CASSLDWGDGNTIYF.

The chain employs TRBV7-2 and TRBJ1-3; 7 bases fit TRBD1. The CDR3 has 14 residues. Germline CDR1 is SGHTA and CDR2 is FQGNSA. The junction had 5 bases not matched to a gene; V was cut back by 1 base and J by 8 bases. In DNA form, the CDR3 reads TGTGCCAGCAGCTTAGGGCGGACAGGCGACACCATATATTTT. Translating gives CASSLGRTGDTIYF.

The chain links TRBV27 to TRBJ1-1; D may be TRBD1 (5 bases). The germline V gene encodes CDR1 MNHEY and CDR2 SMNVEV (reference sequence). The CDR3 consists of 11 residues. The germline V and J ends were trimmed by 6 bases and 6 bases, with 8 bases remaining between them. The CDR3 DNA reads TGTGCCAGCAGGGGGACTTCTGAAGCTTTCTTT. It specifies CASRGTSEAFF.

The rearrangement links TRBV9 to TRBJ1-2; TRBD1 might be the D (6 bases). The CDR3 is 16 residues long. CDR1 is SGDLS and CDR2 is YYNGEE in the germline V gene. Trimming left V 3 bases short and J 4 bases short, with 19 bases between. CDR3 coding DNA: TGTGCCAGCAGCGGCGACAGACAGGAATTCTTCTATGGCTACACCTTC. It specifies CASSGDRQEFFYGYTF.

This clone was counted a single time. This chain joins TRBV19 and TRBJ1-3, with TRBD1 matching over 7 bases. The CDR3 runs to 12 residues. Germline values: CDR1 LNHDA, CDR2 SQIVND (reference sequence). The junction had 7 bases not matched to a gene; V was cut back by 9 bases and J by 8 bases. CDR3 coding DNA: TGTGCCAGCCTTGACAGGGCGTACACCATATATTTT. This sequence encodes CASLDRAYTIYF.